Listed below are T cell receptor beta chains from one sample, sequenced in a study of OX40 agonist ivuxolimab in advanced cancers. The protocol was immunoSEQ multiplex PCR, while the TCRdb copy is restricted to in-frame clones and leaves out a portion. Of around 50,000 clones listed, roughly 80% are singletons. Material: CD4+ or CD8+ T cells sorted from blood, obtained in a trial of the OX40 agonist ivuxolimab. The receptors here all came from an adult with an advanced solid tumor such as melanoma, head and neck, liver or kidney cancer. Both conserved end residues are part of each CDR3. D genes are given only for firm matches. The size field is filled for only some rows; it gives once, few, many or a size class.

d_call j_call v_call clone_size cdr3_nt cdr3_aa
- TRBJ1-5 TRBV30 - TGTGCCTGGAGTGAAGGGGAGAGCCAGCCCCAGCATTTT CAWSEGESQPQHF
TRBD2 TRBJ2-1 TRBV5-4 - TGTGCCAGCAGCTCTTATAGCGGGAGCTTCCTCTCCAATGAGCAGTTCTTC CASSSYSGSFLSNEQFF
- TRBJ2-2 TRBV9 few TGTGCCAGCAGGTCCGGTTCTAACACCGGGGAGCTGTTTTTT CASRSGSNTGELFF
- TRBJ2-7 TRBV27 - TGTGCCAGCAGTTGGGGACCTTACGAGCAGTACTTC CASSWGPYEQYF
- TRBJ1-5 TRBV10-3 - TGTGCCATCAGTGCGGCAGGGGCGGGTCAGCCCCAGCATTTT CAISAAGAGQPQHF
- TRBJ1-5 TRBV29-1 - TGCAGCGTTGCCCCTGCGGGGGCAAATCAGCCCCAGCATTTT CSVAPAGANQPQHF
- TRBJ1-1 TRBV28 - TGTGCCAGCAGGGTACAGATGAACACTGAAGCTTTCTTT CASRVQMNTEAFF
- TRBJ1-2 TRBV28 - TGTGCCAGCAAGTTCCTCCAGGGGAAGGGGTATGGCTACACCTTC CASKFLQGKGYGYTF
TRBD2 TRBJ2-7 TRBV2 - TGTGCCAGCAGTGAACTGACTAGCGGGATCGACGAGCAGTACTTC CASSELTSGIDEQYF
TRBD1 TRBJ2-5 TRBV15 - TGTGCCACCAGCAGAGAGGGACAGTACCAAGAGACCCAGTACTTC CATSREGQYQETQYF
- TRBJ2-3 TRBV5-4 once TGTGCCAGCAGCTTACGTGTTGGGGATACGCAGTATTTT CASSLRVGDTQYF
- TRBJ1-4 TRBV28 - TGTGCCTCAATGGGGGCTACTAATGAAAAACTGTTTTTT CASMGATNEKLFF
- TRBJ1-6 TRBV5-4 - TGTGCCAGCAGTCGGGGAGGGCAGGGAGGATCTTCACCCCTCCACTTT CASSRGGQGGSSPLHF
- TRBJ2-2 TRBV5-6 - TGTGCCAGCAGCCATTCTCGGGACCGGAGGGGCACCGGGGAGCTGTTTTTT CASSHSRDRRGTGELFF
- TRBJ2-7 TRBV27 - TGTGCCAGCAGTGGGGACTGGGCACGGGAGCAGTACTTC CASSGDWAREQYF
TRBD1 TRBJ1-2 TRBV27 - TGTGCCAGCAGACTGGACAGGCACTATGGCTACACCTTC CASRLDRHYGYTF
- TRBJ2-4 TRBV12-2 - TGTGCAAGTCGCTCCTGGGACTTGGGACTAGTCAAAAACATTCAGTACTTC CASRSWDLGLVKNIQYF
- TRBJ1-2 TRBV19 - TGTGCCTCTCATCGTAAAGGTCAGGATGGCTACACCTTC CASHRKGQDGYTF
- TRBJ1-2 TRBV7-9 - TGTGCCAGCAGCTTAGGTGATCCTCACTATGGCTACACCTTC CASSLGDPHYGYTF
- TRBJ1-6 TRBV7-2 few TGTGCCAGCAGCTTAGTCAGGGTAGTTAACGGATCACCCCTCCACTTT CASSLVRVVNGSPLHF
- TRBJ1-1 TRBV14 - TGTGCCAGCAGCCAAGACACAGTGCTTCACAGTCGTGTTGAAGCTTTCTTT CASSQDTVLHSRVEAFF
TRBD1 TRBJ1-4 TRBV5-1 - TGCGCCAGCAGCGATCGACCAACCGGGACAGGGAATGAAAAACTGTTTTTT CASSDRPTGTGNEKLFF
TRBD1 TRBJ2-7 TRBV5-1 - TGCGCCAGCAGCCCGGGACAGGCGCCATCCTACGAGCAGTACTTC CASSPGQAPSYEQYF
TRBD2 TRBJ2-3 TRBV6-1 once TGTGCCAGCAGGGAGGGGCGGGGGGCCCCAGATACGCAGTATTTT CASREGRGAPDTQYF
TRBD2 TRBJ2-1 TRBV10-3 few TGTGCCATCAGTGACCCGGGACTAGCGGGAGAAAAGCAGTTCTTC CAISDPGLAGEKQFF
- TRBJ1-6 TRBV14 - TGTGCCAGCAGCCTGCAGGGGAGAAGTTCACCCCTCCACTTT CASSLQGRSSPLHF
- TRBJ2-5 TRBV7-3 - TGTGCCAGCAGCTCGAAGAGGCGGGTATCGGAGACCCAGTACTTC CASSSKRRVSETQYF
- TRBJ1-2 TRBV5-1 - TGCGCCAGCAGCTTGATGGGTGACATCTACTATGGCTACACCTTC CASSLMGDIYYGYTF
TRBD1 TRBJ2-2 TRBV5-4 - TGTGCCAGCAGCCCCCTCTCCGGGACAGCCACCGGGGAGCTGTTTTTT CASSPLSGTATGELFF
TRBD1 TRBJ1-2 TRBV6-6 - TGTGCCAGCAGTCCCGGGACAGCGGGTGGTGGCTACACCTTC CASSPGTAGGGYTF
- TRBJ2-7 TRBV7-3 - TGTGCCAGCAGCCCAATGGGGACGGGGTCCTACGAGCAGTACTTC CASSPMGTGSYEQYF
- TRBJ2-7 TRBV19 - TGTGCCAGTAGTATCACAGCGGACGACGAGCAGTACTTC CASSITADDEQYF
- TRBJ1-5 TRBV7-8 - TGTGCCAGCAGCTCGGAGCTGAATCAGCCCCAGCATTTT CASSSELNQPQHF
- TRBJ2-7 TRBV6-5 - TGTGCCAGCAGTGAAGTGAGGAGCTACGAGCAGTACTTC CASSEVRSYEQYF
- TRBJ1-3 TRBV6-5 - TGTGCCAGCATGCAGGGAAGAAACACCATATATTTT CASMQGRNTIYF
- TRBJ2-3 TRBV4-1 - TGCGCCAGCAGCCAACTCTGGAGCGGTAGCACAGATACGCAGTATTTT CASSQLWSGSTDTQYF
- TRBJ1-5 TRBV15 - TGTGCCACCAGCAGAGAGTCAGGAGGCAATCAGCCCCAGCATTTT CATSRESGGNQPQHF
TRBD1 TRBJ1-1 TRBV14 - TGTGCCAGCAGCCAAGATCCGGGACAGGGGGCGGGCACTGAAGCTTTCTTT CASSQDPGQGAGTEAFF
- TRBJ2-3 TRBV10-3 - TGTGCCATCAGCCCAACCCCCGTCGCAGATACGCAGTATTTT CAISPTPVADTQYF
- TRBJ2-7 TRBV18 - TGTGCCAGCTCAGACAGGAGCGCCTACGAGCAGTACTTC CASSDRSAYEQYF
- TRBJ1-2 TRBV11-1 - TGTGCCAGCAGTGGAACAGGATTCTATGGCTACACCTTC CASSGTGFYGYTF
TRBD1 TRBJ2-5 TRBV29-1 once TGCAGCGTCGCCGGGACAGACCAAGAGACCCAGTACTTC CSVAGTDQETQYF
- TRBJ1-5 TRBV6-5 - TGTGCCAGCAGTTCGTACAGGATATTGGGCAATCAGCCCCAGCATTTT CASSSYRILGNQPQHF